This T cell receptor beta chain was retrieved from a study of blood T cells in healthy people across ages. Whole-study results and caveats: As naive T cell percentage varied, TCR beta diversity correlated strongly with it.

This clonotype was seen only a few times. What it binds is unknown. CDR1 SQVTM and CDR2 ANQGSEA come from the germline V gene. V was pared by 7 bases and J by 2 bases, with 15 bases between. This CDR3 is 13 amino acids long. Then a second PCR, running about 6 to 11 cycles, was carried out with a sample-barcoded 5' primer and a J-beta primer mix. Each cDNA molecule was tagged by a template-switch adaptor that had 12 random nucleotides. Each CDR3 protein gets one entry after TCRdb re-called the 5' RACE reads with MiXCR. Of under 950,000 distinct CDR3 sequences detected, around a fifth appear once; the ten largest clones hold 20% to 25%.

Material: blood. The sequence was obtained from a man in his 70s in good health. The chain recombines TRBV29-1 with TRBJ2-7; weak D call: TRBD2 (5 bases). CDR3 sequence: CSALRTRAYEQYF. Here the CDR3 DNA reads TGCAGCGCACTTAGGACTCGAGCCTACGAGCAGTACTTC.